This T cell receptor (beta chain) was retrieved from a study of OX40 agonist ivuxolimab in advanced cancers. General observations from the study: In the 0.1 to 3.0 mg/kg range, CD4+ and CD8+ blood T cells had expanded clonally by week 6.

Points on this clone: Its specificity is unknown.

Germline V gene data show CDR1 as SGDLS and CDR2 as YYNGEE. Trimming removed 3 bases from V and 0 bases from J; junction bases left unmatched: 10. The CDR3 is made up of 19 amino acids. The repertoire was sequenced with immunoSEQ multiplex PCR; TCRdb's copy has only in-frame clones and lacks some. This table has 48,000 or so clones, roughly 92% appearing once. J is TRBJ2-2 and V is TRBV9; 11 bases are a match to TRBD2. The sample consisted of CD4+ or CD8+ T cells sorted from blood, taken in a trial of the OX40 agonist ivuxolimab. The origin of this receptor is an adult with an advanced solid tumor such as melanoma, head and neck, liver or kidney cancer. The CDR3 is CASSDGWVAGGTNTGELFF. The CDR3 nucleotides are TGTGCCAGCAGCGACGGGTGGGTAGCGGGAGGGACGAACACCGGGGAGCTGTTTTTT.